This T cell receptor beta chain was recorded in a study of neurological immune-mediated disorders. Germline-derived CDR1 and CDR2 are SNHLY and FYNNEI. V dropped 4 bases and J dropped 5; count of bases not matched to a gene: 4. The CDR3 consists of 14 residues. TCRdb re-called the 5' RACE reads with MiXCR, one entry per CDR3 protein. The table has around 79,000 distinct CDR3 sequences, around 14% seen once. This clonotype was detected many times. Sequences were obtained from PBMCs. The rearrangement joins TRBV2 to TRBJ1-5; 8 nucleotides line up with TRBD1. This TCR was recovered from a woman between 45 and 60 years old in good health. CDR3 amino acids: CASSGQGSHQPQHF. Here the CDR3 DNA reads TGTGCCAGCAGTGGACAGGGGTCCCATCAGCCCCAGCATTTT.